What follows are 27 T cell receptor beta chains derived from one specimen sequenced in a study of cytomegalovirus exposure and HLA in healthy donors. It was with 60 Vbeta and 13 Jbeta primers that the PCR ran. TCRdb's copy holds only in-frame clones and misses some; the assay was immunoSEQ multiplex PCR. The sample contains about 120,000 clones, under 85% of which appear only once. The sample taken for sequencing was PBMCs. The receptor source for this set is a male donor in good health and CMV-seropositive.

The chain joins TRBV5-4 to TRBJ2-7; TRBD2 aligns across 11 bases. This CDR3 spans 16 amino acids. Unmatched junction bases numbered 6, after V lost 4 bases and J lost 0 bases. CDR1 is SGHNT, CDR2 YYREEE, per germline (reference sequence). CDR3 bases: TGTGCCAGCAGCGGGACTAGCGGCCCTGACTCCTACGAGCAGTACTTC. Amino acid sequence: CASSGTSGPDSYEQYF. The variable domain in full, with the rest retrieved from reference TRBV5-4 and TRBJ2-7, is ETGVTQSPTHLIKTRGQQVTLRCSSQSGHNTVSWYQQALGQGPQFIFQYYREEENGRGNFPPRFSGLQFPNYSSELNVNALELDDSALYLCASSGTSGPDSYEQYFGPGTRLTVT.

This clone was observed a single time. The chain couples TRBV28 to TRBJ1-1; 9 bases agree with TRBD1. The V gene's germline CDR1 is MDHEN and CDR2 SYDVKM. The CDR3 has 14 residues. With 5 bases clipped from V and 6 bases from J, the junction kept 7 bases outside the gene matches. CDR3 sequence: CASSRTGGLAEAFF. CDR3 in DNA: TGTGCCAGCAGTCGAACAGGGGGCTTGGCTGAAGCTTTCTTT.

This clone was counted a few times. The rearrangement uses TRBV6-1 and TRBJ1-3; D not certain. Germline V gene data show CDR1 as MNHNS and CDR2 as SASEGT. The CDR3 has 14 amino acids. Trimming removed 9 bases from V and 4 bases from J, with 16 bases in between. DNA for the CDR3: TGTGCCAGTAGCTTGGGAGGGCCGGGAAACACCATATATTTT. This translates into CASSLGGPGNTIYF.

The CDR3 sequence is CASSFTGEQFF. CDR3 coding DNA: TGTGCCAGCAGCTTCACCGGTGAGCAGTTCTTC. The chain carries TRBV7-9 and TRBJ2-1; D ambiguous. Germline V CDR1 and CDR2: SEHNR, FQNEAQ (reference sequence). Between the trimmed V and J ends, which lost 3 bases and 9 bases, there was a span of 6 bases. The CDR3 length is 11 residues.

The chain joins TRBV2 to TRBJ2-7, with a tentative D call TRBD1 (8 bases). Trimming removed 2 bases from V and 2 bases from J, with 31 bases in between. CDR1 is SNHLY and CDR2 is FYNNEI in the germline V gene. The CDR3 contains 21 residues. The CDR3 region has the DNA TGTGCCAGCAGTGAACAGATTTACACAGGGGGTGTTGGCGGGGGCCCCTACGAGCAGTACTTC. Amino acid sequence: CASSEQIYTGGVGGGPYEQYF. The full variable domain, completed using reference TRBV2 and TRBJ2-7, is EPEVTQTPSHQVTQMGQEVILRCVPISNHLYFYWYRQILGQKVEFLVSFYNNEISEKSEIFDDQFSVERPDGSNFTLKIRSTKLEDSAMYFCASSEQIYTGGVGGGPYEQYFGPGTRLTVT.

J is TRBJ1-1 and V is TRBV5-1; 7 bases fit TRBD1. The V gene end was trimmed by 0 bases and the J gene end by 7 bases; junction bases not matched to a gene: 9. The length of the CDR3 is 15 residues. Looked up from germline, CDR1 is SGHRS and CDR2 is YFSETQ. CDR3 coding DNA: TGCGCCAGCAGCTTGGGACAGGGCGCCGGCGGTGAAGCTTTCTTT. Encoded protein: CASSLGQGAGGEAFF.

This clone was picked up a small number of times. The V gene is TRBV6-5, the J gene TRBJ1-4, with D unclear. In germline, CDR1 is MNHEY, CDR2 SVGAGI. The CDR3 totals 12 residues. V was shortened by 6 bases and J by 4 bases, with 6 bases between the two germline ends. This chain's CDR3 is CASRQSNEKLFF. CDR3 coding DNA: TGTGCCAGCAGACAGAGTAATGAAAAACTGTTTTTT.

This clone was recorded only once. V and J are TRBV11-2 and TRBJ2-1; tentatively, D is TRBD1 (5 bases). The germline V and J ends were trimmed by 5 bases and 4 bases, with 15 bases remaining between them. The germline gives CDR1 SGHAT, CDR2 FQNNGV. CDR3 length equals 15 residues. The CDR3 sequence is CASSPVGPSYNEQFF. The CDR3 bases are TGTGCCAGCAGCCCCGTGGGGCCCTCATACAATGAGCAGTTCTTC.

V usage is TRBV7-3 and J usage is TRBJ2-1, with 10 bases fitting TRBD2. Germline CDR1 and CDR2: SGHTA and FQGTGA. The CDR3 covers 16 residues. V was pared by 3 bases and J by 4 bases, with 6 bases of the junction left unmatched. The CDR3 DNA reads TGTGCCAGCAGCTTGGGCCGGACTAGCGGTTACAATGAGCAGTTCTTC. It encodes CASSLGRTSGYNEQFF.

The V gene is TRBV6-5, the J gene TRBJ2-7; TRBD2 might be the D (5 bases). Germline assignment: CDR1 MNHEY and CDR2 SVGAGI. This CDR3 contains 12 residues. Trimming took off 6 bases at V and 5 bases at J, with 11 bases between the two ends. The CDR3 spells CASSGSVHEQYF. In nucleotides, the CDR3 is TGTGCCAGCAGCGGTAGCGTCCACGAGCAGTACTTC.

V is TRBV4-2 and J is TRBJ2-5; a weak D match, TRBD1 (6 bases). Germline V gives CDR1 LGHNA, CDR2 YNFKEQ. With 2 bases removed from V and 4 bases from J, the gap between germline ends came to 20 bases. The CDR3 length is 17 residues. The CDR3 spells CASSQNGYEVGGETQYF. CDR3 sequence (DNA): TGTGCCAGCAGCCAAAACGGGTATGAGGTAGGGGGAGAGACCCAGTACTTC.

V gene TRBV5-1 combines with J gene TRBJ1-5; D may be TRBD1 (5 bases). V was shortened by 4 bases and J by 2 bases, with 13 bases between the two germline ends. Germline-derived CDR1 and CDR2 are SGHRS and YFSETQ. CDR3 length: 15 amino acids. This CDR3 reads CASSPEGRGNQPQHF. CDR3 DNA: TGCGCCAGCAGCCCGGAGGGGAGGGGCAATCAGCCCCAGCATTTT.

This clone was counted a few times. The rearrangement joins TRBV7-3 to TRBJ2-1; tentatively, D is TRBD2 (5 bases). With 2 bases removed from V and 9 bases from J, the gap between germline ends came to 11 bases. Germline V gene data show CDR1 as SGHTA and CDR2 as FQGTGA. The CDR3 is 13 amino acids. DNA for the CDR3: TGTGCCAGCAGCTTATCCCCCGCGGGTGAGCAGTTCTTC. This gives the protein CASSLSPAGEQFF.

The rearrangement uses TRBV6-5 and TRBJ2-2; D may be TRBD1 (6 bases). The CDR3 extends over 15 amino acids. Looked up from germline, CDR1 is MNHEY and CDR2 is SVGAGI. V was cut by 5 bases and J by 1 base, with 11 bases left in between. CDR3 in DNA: TGTGCCAGCAGTAGGGAACAGGGGAACACCGGGGAGCTGTTTTTT. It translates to CASSREQGNTGELFF.

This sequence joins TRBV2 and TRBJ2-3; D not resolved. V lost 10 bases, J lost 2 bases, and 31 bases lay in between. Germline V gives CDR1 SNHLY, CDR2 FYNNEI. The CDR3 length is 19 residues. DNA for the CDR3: TGTGCCATCCCACAGAGCCACGAAAACCGAAAGTGGGTCACAGATACGCAGTATTTT. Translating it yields CAIPQSHENRKWVTDTQYF.

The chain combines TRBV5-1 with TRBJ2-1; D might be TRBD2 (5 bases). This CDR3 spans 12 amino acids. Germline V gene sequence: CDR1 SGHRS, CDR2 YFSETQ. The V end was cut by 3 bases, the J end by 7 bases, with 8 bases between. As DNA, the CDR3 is TGCGCCAGCAGCTCGGACTCGAATGAGCAGTTCTTC. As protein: CASSSDSNEQFF.

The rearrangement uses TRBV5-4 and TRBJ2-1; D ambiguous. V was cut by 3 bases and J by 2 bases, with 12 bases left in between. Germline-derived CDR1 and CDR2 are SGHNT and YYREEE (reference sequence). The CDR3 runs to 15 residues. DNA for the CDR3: TGTGCCAGCAGCTCCGGTACAGCTCCCTACAATGAGCAGTTCTTC. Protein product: CASSSGTAPYNEQFF.

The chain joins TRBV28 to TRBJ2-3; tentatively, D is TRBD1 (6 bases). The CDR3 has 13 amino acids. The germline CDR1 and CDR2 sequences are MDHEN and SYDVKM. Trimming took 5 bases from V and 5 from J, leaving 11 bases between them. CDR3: CASSHIRGDTQYF. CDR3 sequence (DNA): TGTGCCAGCAGTCATATCAGGGGAGATACGCAGTATTTT.

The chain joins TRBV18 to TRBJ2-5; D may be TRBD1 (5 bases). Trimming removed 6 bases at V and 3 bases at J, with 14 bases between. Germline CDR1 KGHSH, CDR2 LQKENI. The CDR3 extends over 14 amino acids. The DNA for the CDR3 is TGTGCCAGCTCCCTCGTTGGGGCTGAAGAGACCCAGTACTTC. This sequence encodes CASSLVGAEETQYF.

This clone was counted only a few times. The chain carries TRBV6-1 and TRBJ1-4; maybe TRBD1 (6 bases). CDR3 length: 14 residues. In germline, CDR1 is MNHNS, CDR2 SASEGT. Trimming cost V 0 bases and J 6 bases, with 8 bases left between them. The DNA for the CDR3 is TGTGCCAGCAGTGAAGCCGGGGGGCATGAAAAACTGTTTTTT. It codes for CASSEAGGHEKLFF.

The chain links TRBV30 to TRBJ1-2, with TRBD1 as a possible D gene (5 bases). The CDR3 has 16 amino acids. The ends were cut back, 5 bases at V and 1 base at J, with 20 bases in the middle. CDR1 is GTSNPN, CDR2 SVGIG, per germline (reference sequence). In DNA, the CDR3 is TGTGCCTGGGCGTGGGATGACAGAGGCCGTAACTATGGCTACACCTTC. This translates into CAWAWDDRGRNYGYTF. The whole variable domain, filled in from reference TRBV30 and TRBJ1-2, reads SQTIHQWPATLVQPVGSPLSLECTVEGTSNPNLYWYRQAAGRGLQLLFYSVGIGQISSEVPQNLSASRPQDRQFILSSKKLLLSDSGFYLCAWAWDDRGRNYGYTFGSGTRLTVV.

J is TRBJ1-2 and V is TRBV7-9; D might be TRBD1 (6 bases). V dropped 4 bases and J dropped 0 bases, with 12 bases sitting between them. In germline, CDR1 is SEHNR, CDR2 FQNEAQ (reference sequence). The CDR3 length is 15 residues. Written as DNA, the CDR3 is TGTGCCAGCAGCTCTCGGGACACCCCTAACTATGGCTACACCTTC. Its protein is CASSSRDTPNYGYTF.

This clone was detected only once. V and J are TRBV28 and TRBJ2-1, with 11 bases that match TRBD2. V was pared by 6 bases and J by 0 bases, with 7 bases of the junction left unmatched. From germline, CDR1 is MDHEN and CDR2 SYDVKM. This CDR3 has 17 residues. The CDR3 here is CASRQSSGGLSYNEQFF. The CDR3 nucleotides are TGTGCCAGCAGGCAATCTAGCGGGGGGCTCTCCTACAATGAGCAGTTCTTC.

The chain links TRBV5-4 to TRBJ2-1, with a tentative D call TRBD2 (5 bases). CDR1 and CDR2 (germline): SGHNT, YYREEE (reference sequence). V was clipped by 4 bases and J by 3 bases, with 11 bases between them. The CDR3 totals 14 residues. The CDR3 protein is CASSPAGDYNEQFF. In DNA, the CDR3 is TGTGCCAGCAGCCCCGCCGGGGACTACAATGAGCAGTTCTTC.

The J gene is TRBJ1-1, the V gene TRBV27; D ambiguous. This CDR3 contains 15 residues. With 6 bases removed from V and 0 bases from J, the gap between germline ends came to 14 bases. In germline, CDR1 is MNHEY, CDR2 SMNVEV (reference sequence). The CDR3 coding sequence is TGTGCCAGCAGCCTCTCCTCTATAATGAACACTGAAGCTTTCTTT. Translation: CASSLSSIMNTEAFF.

The DNA for the CDR3 is TGTGCCAGCAGTTACTCCATTAGCGGGGTCTACAATGAGCAGTTCTTC. Translating gives CASSYSISGVYNEQFF. The J gene is TRBJ2-1, the V gene TRBV6-5, with 8 positions matching TRBD2. Trimming removed 0 bases from V and 3 bases from J; junction bases left unmatched: 4. CDR1 and CDR2 (germline): MNHEY, SVGAGI. This CDR3 comprises 16 residues.

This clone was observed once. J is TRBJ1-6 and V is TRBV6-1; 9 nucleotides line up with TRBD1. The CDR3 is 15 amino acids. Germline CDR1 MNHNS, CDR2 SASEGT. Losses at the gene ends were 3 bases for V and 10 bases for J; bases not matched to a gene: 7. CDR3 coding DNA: TGTGCCAGCAGTGATTCCGGGACAGGGTGGTCACCCCTCCACTTT. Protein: CASSDSGTGWSPLHF.